This TCR beta chain was retrieved from a study of cytomegalovirus exposure and HLA in healthy donors. The study ran its PCR with 60 Vbeta and 13 Jbeta primers. Produced via immunoSEQ multiplex PCR; TCRdb's table is partial and in-frame only. The sample gives roughly 150,000 clones, about two thirds of which show up once; 8.5% to 12% is in the top ten. CDR1 and CDR2 from the germline V gene are SGHTA and FQGTGA. This CDR3 is built from 13 residues. V was clipped by 5 bases and J by 8 bases, with 15 bases between them. The TCR originated in a man between 25 and 39 years old in good health and CMV-seropositive. Source material: PBMCs. This sequence joins TRBV7-3 and TRBJ1-2; D may be TRBD1 (6 bases). The chain's CDR3 is CASSLQGFEGYTF. The CDR3 region has the DNA TGTGCCAGCAGCCTACAGGGATTCGAGGGCTACACCTTC.